This TCR beta chain was observed in a study of identical twins. CDR1 is MDHEN and CDR2 is SYDVKM in the germline V gene. CDR3 size: 15 residues. Trimming took 2 bases from V and 0 from J, leaving 8 bases between them. TCRdb redid the calling of the 5' RACE reads with MiXCR, one entry per CDR3 protein. The table lists around 480,000 distinct CDR3 sequences, approximately 14% of them singletons. A further study also used this sample, focusing on yellow fever vaccine responses in identical twins.

The receptor comes from a woman aged 18-30 years in good health. The rearrangement links TRBV28 to TRBJ1-5; D not certain. Sequenced material: CD4+ T cells sorted from blood. CDR3 amino acids: CASSLKGISNQPQHF. For the CDR3, the DNA is TGTGCCAGCAGTTTAAAAGGCATTAGCAATCAGCCCCAGCATTTT.